The 24 T cell receptor beta chains presented below share a single source sample, sequenced in a study of beta chain features in type 1 diabetes. The investigators reverse transcribed all of the isolated RNA, so they sequenced expressed TCRB transcripts. Using immunoSEQ multiplex PCR, the repertoire was profiled, and TCRdb retains in-frame clones only, with some absent. The table records about 270,000 clones, around 14% of them present only once. The specimen was naive CD4+ T cells from blood. The receptors here all came from a woman in her thirties or forties in good health.

This clone turned up a few times. This chain joins TRBV2 and TRBJ1-4; 8 bases are a match to TRBD1. The germline V gene encodes CDR1 SNHLY and CDR2 FYNNEI. This CDR3 region has 14 residues. V lost 4 bases to trimming and J lost 4 bases; unmatched junction nucleotides: 2. DNA for the CDR3: TGTGCCAGCAGTGGACAGGGGTTTAATGAAAAACTGTTTTTT. As protein: CASSGQGFNEKLFF.

This chain uses TRBV29-1 with TRBJ1-1; tentative D call: TRBD1 (5 bases). This CDR3 comprises 14 residues. The V and J ends lost 6 bases and 0 bases respectively, with 14 bases between them. The germline V gene has CDR1 SQVTM and CDR2 ANQGSEA. For the CDR3, the DNA is TGCAGCGTACTACAGGAACCTATGAACACTGAAGCTTTCTTT. Its translation: CSVLQEPMNTEAFF.

This clone showed up just a few times. V and J are TRBV4-1 and TRBJ1-5; D ambiguous. CDR3 length equals 16 residues. V lost 1 base and J lost 9, with 19 bases in between. CDR1 and CDR2 (germline): MGHRA, YSYEKL. The CDR3 DNA sequence: TGCGCCAGCAGCCAAGTTTTGGTCCCTCAGGCGGGGCCCCAGCATTTT. Amino acids: CASSQVLVPQAGPQHF.

A few counts support this clone. The rearrangement links TRBV4-3 to TRBJ2-2; D is uncertain. This CDR3 is 16 amino acids long. V was cut by 0 bases and J by 6 bases, with 14 bases left in between. Germline loops: CDR1 LGHNA, CDR2 YSLEER. CDR3 amino acids: CASSQEPPPVAGELFF. As DNA, the CDR3 is TGCGCCAGCAGCCAAGAGCCCCCCCCAGTTGCCGGGGAGCTGTTTTTT.

This clone was picked up many times. This rearrangement joins TRBV29-1 to TRBJ1-1; no firm D call. Germline V lookup: CDR1 SQVTM, CDR2 ANQGSEA. This CDR3 contains 13 residues. V lost 4 bases and J lost 6, with 15 bases in between. The CDR3 loop reads CSVVNKAGAEAFF. DNA of the CDR3: TGCAGCGTTGTAAACAAAGCCGGGGCTGAAGCTTTCTTT.

As concerns this clone: One end of the junction does not line up with germline, which may come from a read error. The chain links TRBV7-7 to TRBJ1-1; weak D call: TRBD1 (6 bases). Germline V gives CDR1 SSHAT, CDR2 FNYEAQ (reference sequence). The CDR3 covers 17 residues. The CDR3 coding sequence is TGTGCTAGCAGTACGCCCCCCTACAGGGAAAGGGACACTGAAGCTTTCTTT. Its translation: CASSTPPYRERDTEAFF.

The genes are TRBV4-3 and TRBJ2-2; TRBD1 aligns across 9 bases. The CDR3 has 17 residues. Trimming removed 1 base from V and 6 bases from J; junction bases left unmatched: 9. Germline loops: CDR1 LGHNA, CDR2 YSLEER. The CDR3 here is CASSQAPGQGWAGELFF. The DNA of the CDR3 is TGCGCCAGCAGCCAAGCACCGGGACAGGGATGGGCCGGGGAGCTGTTTTTT.

The rearrangement uses TRBV5-1 and TRBJ1-4; the D is unclear. CDR1 and CDR2 (germline): SGHRS, YFSETQ. Trimming cost V 4 bases and J 0 bases, with 10 bases left between them. The CDR3 is 15 amino acids. The CDR3 loop is CASSLAGSTNEKLFF. The CDR3 DNA follows: TGCGCCAGCAGCCTCGCCGGTTCAACTAATGAAAAACTGTTTTTT.

This clone appeared a single time. DNA of the CDR3: TGTGCCAGCAGTCCGACAGCGTACGAGCAGTACTTC. Amino acid sequence: CASSPTAYEQYF. The chain recombines TRBV2 with TRBJ2-7; the D gene is possibly TRBD1 (5 bases). The V gene's germline CDR1 is SNHLY and CDR2 FYNNEI. CDR3 length: 12 residues. Trimming pared 5 bases from V and 4 bases from J, leaving 9 bases between.

This clone appeared a few times. The chain recombines TRBV6-6 with TRBJ2-7, with 8 bases aligning to TRBD1. The CDR3 covers 16 residues. The V and J ends lost 0 bases and 0 bases, in that order; junction bases with no gene match: 4. Germline values: CDR1 MNHNY, CDR2 SVGAGI (reference sequence). The CDR3 protein is CASSYSVRGHSYEQYF. The CDR3 DNA is TGTGCCAGCAGTTACTCGGTCAGGGGGCACTCCTACGAGCAGTACTTC.

This clone was found a few times. The chain uses TRBV19 and TRBJ2-3; D unclear. V lost 6 bases and J lost 2, with 9 bases in between. CDR1 LNHDA and CDR2 SQIVND come from the germline V gene (reference sequence). The CDR3 is 13 amino acids. The CDR3 is CASRPRDTDTQYF. The CDR3 DNA sequence: TGTGCCAGTAGGCCTCGAGACACAGATACGCAGTATTTT.

The rearrangement uses TRBV11-3 and TRBJ2-7; 9 positions match TRBD1. Germline values: CDR1 SGHNT, CDR2 YENEEA. The V and J ends lost 5 bases and 5 bases, in that order; junction bases with no gene match: 10. The CDR3 length is 15 residues. CDR3 residues: CASSQQGTGHHEQYF. CDR3 DNA: TGTGCCAGCAGCCAACAGGGGACAGGGCACCACGAGCAGTACTTC. Combining the CDR3 with reference TRBV11-3 and TRBJ2-7 gives the whole variable domain EAGVVQSPRYKIIEKKQPVAFWCNPISGHNTLYWYLQNLGQGPELLIRYENEEAVDDSQLPKDRFSAERLKGVDSTLKIQPAELGDSAVYLCASSQQGTGHHEQYFGPGTRLTVT.

The chain recombines TRBV6-5 with TRBJ1-6, with a tentative D call TRBD1 (6 bases). The germline V and J ends were trimmed by 4 bases and 7 bases, with 17 bases remaining between them. Germline assignment: CDR1 MNHEY and CDR2 SVGAGI. The CDR3 loop spans 16 amino acids. CDR3 sequence reads: CASSLRPKTGNSPLHF. The CDR3 DNA reads TGTGCCAGCAGTTTACGACCTAAGACAGGCAATTCACCCCTCCACTTT.

This clone was counted between two and nine times. The chain employs TRBV18 and TRBJ1-2, with D possibly being TRBD1 (6 bases). This CDR3 has 15 amino acids. The V gene's germline CDR1 is KGHSH and CDR2 LQKENI. The V end lost 4 bases, the J end lost 4 bases, and 16 bases lay between the germline ends. The CDR3 bases are TGTGCCAGCTCACAAACCCCTACAGGGACCTATGGCTACACCTTC. Translating it yields CASSQTPTGTYGYTF.

V gene TRBV2 combines with J gene TRBJ2-5, with TRBD2 as a possible D gene (6 bases). CDR1 SNHLY and CDR2 FYNNEI come from the germline V gene. The CDR3 is made up of 13 amino acids. Trimming took 6 bases from V and 5 from J, leaving 13 bases between them. As DNA, the CDR3 is TGTGCCAGCAGCCGGGACTTTCGGGAGACCCAGTACTTC. Protein: CASSRDFRETQYF.

This clone was seen a few times. The chain is built from TRBV7-8 and TRBJ2-7; tentative D call: TRBD1 (5 bases). The germline CDR1 and CDR2 sequences are SGHVS and FQNEAQ. V gave up 8 bases and J gave up 2 bases, with 16 bases separating them. The CDR3 is made up of 14 amino acids. CDR3 bases: TGTGCCAGCGCCTCAGGGAAGAAGGCCTACGAGCAGTACTTC. Translating it yields CASASGKKAYEQYF.

This clone turned up a few times. The chain carries TRBV2 and TRBJ2-3; 8 nucleotides agree with TRBD1. Trimming removed 4 bases from V and 13 bases from J; junction bases left unmatched: 13. Germline values: CDR1 SNHLY, CDR2 FYNNEI. The CDR3 length is 14 residues. CDR3 loop: CASSGTGQVNVKYF. The DNA of the CDR3 is TGTGCCAGCAGTGGAACGGGACAGGTTAATGTTAAGTATTTT. The entire variable domain, with the rest obtained from reference TRBV2 and TRBJ2-3, is as follows: EPEVTQTPSHQVTQMGQEVILRCVPISNHLYFYWYRQILGQKVEFLVSFYNNEISEKSEIFDDQFSVERPDGSNFTLKIRSTKLEDSAMYFCASSGTGQVNVKYFGPGTRLTVL.

This clone was detected ten times or more. V and J are TRBV4-3 and TRBJ1-6, with D possibly being TRBD1 (6 bases). This CDR3 contains 15 residues. Germline V CDR1 and CDR2: LGHNA, YSLEER. The V end lost 4 bases, the J end lost 6 bases, and 13 bases lay between the germline ends. The CDR3 coding sequence is TGCGCCAGCAGCCCCCGGGGAGGGGGTAATTCACCCCTCCACTTT. Translating it yields CASSPRGGGNSPLHF.

This clone was observed a single time. The rearrangement uses TRBV7-8 and TRBJ2-7; 10 bases fit TRBD2. This CDR3 is built from 16 residues. V was pared by 1 base and J by 3 bases, with 6 bases of the junction left unmatched. The germline V gene encodes CDR1 SGHVS and CDR2 FQNEAQ. The CDR3 sequence is CASSLVAGGLVYEQYF. DNA of the CDR3: TGTGCCAGCAGCTTAGTAGCGGGGGGACTAGTCTACGAGCAGTACTTC.

The J gene is TRBJ2-5, the V gene TRBV7-8; TRBD1 might be the D (7 bases). CDR3 length: 14 amino acids. Germline V CDR1 and CDR2: SGHVS, FQNEAQ. V was clipped by 2 bases and J by 4 bases, with 11 bases between them. The CDR3: CASSLQGGLETQYF. In nucleotides, the CDR3 is TGTGCCAGCAGCTTACAGGGGGGACTAGAGACCCAGTACTTC.

This clone was detected a few times. The gene calls are TRBV2 and TRBJ1-6, with a weak D call TRBD1 (6 bases). Looked up from germline, CDR1 is SNHLY and CDR2 is FYNNEI. This CDR3 is 15 amino acids long. V was clipped by 7 bases and J by 9 bases, with 19 bases between them. CDR3 residues: CASKTMDSIISPLHF. The CDR3 DNA sequence: TGTGCCAGCAAGACCATGGACAGCATCATTTCACCCCTCCACTTT.

The chain links TRBV7-7 to TRBJ2-3, with 12 nucleotides matching TRBD2. The germline gives CDR1 SSHAT, CDR2 FNYEAQ (reference sequence). Trimming took 5 bases from V and 3 from J; bases not matched to a gene: 3. The CDR3 consists of 15 residues. The CDR3 protein is CASSRTSGATDTQYF. The CDR3 nucleotides read TGTGCCAGCAGCCGGACTAGCGGGGCGACAGATACGCAGTATTTT.

The chain uses TRBV7-2 and TRBJ2-3; possibly TRBD2 for D (5 bases). Germline CDR1 is SGHTA and CDR2 is FQGNSA. CDR3 size: 15 residues. V was pared by 1 base and J by 3 bases, with 11 bases between. CDR3 sequence (DNA): TGTGCCAGCAGCTTAGAGGCTAGCAGAACAGATACGCAGTATTTT. It encodes CASSLEASRTDTQYF. The whole variable domain, filled in from reference TRBV7-2 and TRBJ2-3, reads GAGVSQSPSNKVTEKGKDVELRCDPISGHTALYWYRQSLGQGLEFLIYFQGNSAPDKSGLPSDRFSAERTGGSVSTLTIQRTQQEDSAVYLCASSLEASRTDTQYFGPGTRLTVL.

The count of this clone is one. The chain has TRBV5-1 and TRBJ2-7, with a tentative D call TRBD2 (6 bases). The CDR3 is made up of 13 amino acids. V was cut by 6 bases and J by 5 bases, with 15 bases left in between. The germline V gene has CDR1 SGHRS and CDR2 YFSETQ. As DNA, the CDR3 is TGCGCCAGCACGGGAGACTGGGGGGACGAGCAGTACTTC. As protein: CASTGDWGDEQYF.